This paragraph reports one TCR beta chain. This sample was included in a study of cytomegalovirus exposure and HLA in healthy donors. The PCR made use of 60 Vbeta and 13 Jbeta primers. Generated by immunoSEQ multiplex PCR, the TCRdb table keeps only in-frame clones and is missing some. The table includes some 150,000 clones, 77% detected once. The CDR3 loop spans 14 amino acids. Germline V gene sequence: CDR1 SGHRS, CDR2 YFSETQ. V shed 0 bases, J shed 8 bases, and the junction held 3 bases outside the gene matches. The receptor was isolated from a male donor in good health and CMV-seronegative. The J gene is TRBJ1-4, the V gene TRBV5-1, with TRBD1 identical over 8 bases. Sequenced material: PBMCs. CDR3 sequence reads: CASSLGRGQEKLFF. The CDR3 coding sequence is TGCGCCAGCAGCTTGGGCAGGGGGCAAGAAAAACTGTTTTTT.